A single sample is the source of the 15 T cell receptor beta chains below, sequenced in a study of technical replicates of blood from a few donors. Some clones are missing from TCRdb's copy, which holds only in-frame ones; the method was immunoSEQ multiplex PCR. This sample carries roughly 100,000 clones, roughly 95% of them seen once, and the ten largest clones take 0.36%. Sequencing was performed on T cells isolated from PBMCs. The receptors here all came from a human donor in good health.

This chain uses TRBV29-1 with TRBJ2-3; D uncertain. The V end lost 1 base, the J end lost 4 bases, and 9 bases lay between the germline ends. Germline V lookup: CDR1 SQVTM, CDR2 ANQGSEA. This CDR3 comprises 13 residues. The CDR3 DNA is TGCAGCGTTGAAGTATACTACGCAGATACGCAGTATTTT. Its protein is CSVEVYYADTQYF.

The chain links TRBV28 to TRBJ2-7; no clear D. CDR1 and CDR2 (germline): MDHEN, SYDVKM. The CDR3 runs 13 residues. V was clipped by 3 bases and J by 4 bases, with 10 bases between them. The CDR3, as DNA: TGTGCCAGCAGTTTCGTGAGAGTTTACGAGCAGTACTTC. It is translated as CASSFVRVYEQYF.

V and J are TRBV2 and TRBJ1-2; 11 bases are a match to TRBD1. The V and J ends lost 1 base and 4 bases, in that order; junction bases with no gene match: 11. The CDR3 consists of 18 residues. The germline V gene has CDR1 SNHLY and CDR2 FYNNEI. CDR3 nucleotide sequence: TGTGCCAGCAGTGAAGAGCAGGACAGGGGGCGATCGTCCTATGGCTACACCTTC. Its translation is CASSEEQDRGRSSYGYTF.

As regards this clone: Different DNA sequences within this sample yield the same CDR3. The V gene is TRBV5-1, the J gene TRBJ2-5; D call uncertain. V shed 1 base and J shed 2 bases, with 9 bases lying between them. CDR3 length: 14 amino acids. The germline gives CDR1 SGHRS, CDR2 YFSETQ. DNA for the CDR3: TGCGCCAGCAGCTTGTCAGGTTATCAAGAGACCCAGTACTTC. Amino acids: CASSLSGYQETQYF.

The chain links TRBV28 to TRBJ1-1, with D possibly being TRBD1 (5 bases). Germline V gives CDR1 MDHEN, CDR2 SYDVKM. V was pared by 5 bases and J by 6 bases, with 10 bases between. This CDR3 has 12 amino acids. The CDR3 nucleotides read TGTGCCAGCAGTCACGACAGTTCTGAAGCTTTCTTT. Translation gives CASSHDSSEAFF.

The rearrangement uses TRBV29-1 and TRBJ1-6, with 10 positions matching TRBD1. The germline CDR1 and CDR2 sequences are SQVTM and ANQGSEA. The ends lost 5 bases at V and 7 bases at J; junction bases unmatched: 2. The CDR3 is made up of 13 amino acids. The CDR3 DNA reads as TGCAGCGTTAGGACAGGGGGGAATTCACCCCTCCACTTT. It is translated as CSVRTGGNSPLHF.

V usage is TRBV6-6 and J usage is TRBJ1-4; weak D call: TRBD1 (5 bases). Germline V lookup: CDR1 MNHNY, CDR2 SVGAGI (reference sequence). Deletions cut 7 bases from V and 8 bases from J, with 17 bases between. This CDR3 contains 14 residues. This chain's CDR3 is CASTSQRGGEKLFF. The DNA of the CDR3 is TGTGCCAGCACCTCCCAGCGGGGGGGAGAAAAACTGTTTTTT.

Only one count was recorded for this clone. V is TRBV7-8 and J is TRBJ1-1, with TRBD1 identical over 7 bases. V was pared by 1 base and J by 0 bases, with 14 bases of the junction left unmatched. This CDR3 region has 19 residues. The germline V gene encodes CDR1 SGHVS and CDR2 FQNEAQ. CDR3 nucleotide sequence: TGTGCCAGCAGCTTAGGGGTAGGGCCCGGACAGGAGATGAACACTGAAGCTTTCTTT. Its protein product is CASSLGVGPGQEMNTEAFF.

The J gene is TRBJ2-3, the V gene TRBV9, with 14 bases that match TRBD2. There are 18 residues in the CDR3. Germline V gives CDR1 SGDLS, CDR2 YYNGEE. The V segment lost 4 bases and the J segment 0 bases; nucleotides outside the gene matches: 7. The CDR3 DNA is TGTGCCAGCAGCCCTGGGACTAGCGGGGGCTCCAGCACAGATACGCAGTATTTT. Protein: CASSPGTSGGSSTDTQYF.

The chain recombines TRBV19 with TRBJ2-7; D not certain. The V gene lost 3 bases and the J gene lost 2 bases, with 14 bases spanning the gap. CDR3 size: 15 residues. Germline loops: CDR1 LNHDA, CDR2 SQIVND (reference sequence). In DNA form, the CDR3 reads TGTGCCAGTAGTATCAACTACCCACAAACCTACGAGCAGTACTTC. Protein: CASSINYPQTYEQYF.

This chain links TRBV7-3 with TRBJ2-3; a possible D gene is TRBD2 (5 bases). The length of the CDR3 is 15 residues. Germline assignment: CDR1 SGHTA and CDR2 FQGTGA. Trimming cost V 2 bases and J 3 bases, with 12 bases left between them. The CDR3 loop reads CASSLEGRRTDTQYF. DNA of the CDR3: TGTGCCAGCAGCTTAGAGGGAAGGAGAACAGATACGCAGTATTTT. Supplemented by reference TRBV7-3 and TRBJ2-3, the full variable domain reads GAGVSQTPSNKVTEKGKYVELRCDPISGHTALYWYRQSLGQGPEFLIYFQGTGAADDSGLPNDRFFAVRPEGSVSTLKIQRTERGDSAVYLCASSLEGRRTDTQYFGPGTRLTVL.

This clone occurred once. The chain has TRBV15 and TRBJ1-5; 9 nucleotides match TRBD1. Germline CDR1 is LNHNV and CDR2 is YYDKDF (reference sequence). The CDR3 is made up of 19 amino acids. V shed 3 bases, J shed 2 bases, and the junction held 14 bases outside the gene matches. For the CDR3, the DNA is TGTGCCACCAGCAGTGATCTCCGGGACAGGGAATTTCGCAATCAGCCCCAGCATTTT. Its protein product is CATSSDLRDREFRNQPQHF.

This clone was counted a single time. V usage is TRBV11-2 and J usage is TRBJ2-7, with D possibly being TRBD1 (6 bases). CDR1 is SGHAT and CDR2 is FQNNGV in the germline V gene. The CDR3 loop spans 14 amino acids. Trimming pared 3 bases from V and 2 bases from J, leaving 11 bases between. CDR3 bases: TGTGCCAGCAGCTTCGGACAGCATACCTACGAGCAGTACTTC. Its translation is CASSFGQHTYEQYF.

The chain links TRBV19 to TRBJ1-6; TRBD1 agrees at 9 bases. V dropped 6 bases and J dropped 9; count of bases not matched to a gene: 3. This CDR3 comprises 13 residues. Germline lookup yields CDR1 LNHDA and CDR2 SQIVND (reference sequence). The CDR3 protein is CASRQGAGSPLHF. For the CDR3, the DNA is TGTGCCAGTAGACAGGGGGCAGGTTCACCCCTCCACTTT.

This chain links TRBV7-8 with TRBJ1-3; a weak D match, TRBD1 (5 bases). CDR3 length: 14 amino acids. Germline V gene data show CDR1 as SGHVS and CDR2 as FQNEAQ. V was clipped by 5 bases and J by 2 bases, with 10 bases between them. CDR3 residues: CASSIQGPGNTIYF. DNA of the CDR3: TGTGCCAGCAGCATTCAGGGCCCTGGAAACACCATATATTTT.